These 20 T cell receptor beta chains share one sample of origin, sequenced in a study of shared clonotypes between healthy human individuals. The assay was immunoSEQ multiplex PCR, and TCRdb's table has in-frame clones only and misses some. The sample contains more than 2 million clones, 85% to 95% of which appear only once. In the naive CD8 group, cells lacked CD45RO and were positively selected for CCR7, so terminally differentiated effector memory CD45RA+ cells were left out. The sample comprised naive CD8+ T cells sorted from blood. The receptors were sampled from a man between 18 and 35 years old in good health.

This chain connects TRBV6-1 to TRBJ1-1; D might be TRBD1 (6 bases). This CDR3 is built from 17 residues. The germline V and J ends were trimmed by 2 bases and 0 bases, with 16 bases remaining between them. Germline CDR1 is MNHNS and CDR2 is SASEGT. In nucleotides, the CDR3 is TGTGCCAGCAGTGAAATAGGAACAGGGACTTTGAACACTGAAGCTTTCTTT. Amino acids: CASSEIGTGTLNTEAFF.

The chain carries TRBV5-4 and TRBJ2-1; D is unclear. The CDR3 extends over 12 amino acids. Trimming stripped 7 bases from V and 4 bases from J, with 9 bases between. Germline values: CDR1 SGHNT, CDR2 YYREEE (reference sequence). CDR3 DNA: TGTGCCAGCGTCTCTAATTACAATGAGCAGTTCTTC. This sequence encodes CASVSNYNEQFF.

The rearrangement joins TRBV6-1 to TRBJ2-5; 8 positions agree with TRBD1. Germline lookup yields CDR1 MNHNS and CDR2 SASEGT. V dropped 1 base and J dropped 5; count of bases not matched to a gene: 6. CDR3 length: 15 residues. The CDR3 nucleotides read TGTGCCAGCAGTGAAGACCGGACAGGGACTGAGACCCAGTACTTC. This translates into CASSEDRTGTETQYF.

This sequence joins TRBV4-1 and TRBJ1-5, with 7 bases aligning to TRBD1. The V gene end was trimmed by 4 bases and the J gene end by 3 bases; junction bases not matched to a gene: 9. Germline values: CDR1 MGHRA, CDR2 YSYEKL. This CDR3 is 16 amino acids long. The CDR3 protein is CASSPEPGQINQPQHF. CDR3 coding DNA: TGCGCCAGCAGCCCCGAACCGGGACAGATCAATCAGCCCCAGCATTTT.

This clone was detected only a few times. This sample also contains other DNA sequences that code for the same CDR3. The CDR3 loop reads CASSFPGNTEAFF. As DNA, the CDR3 is TGCGCCAGCAGCTTCCCAGGGAACACTGAAGCTTTCTTT. The chain recombines TRBV5-1 with TRBJ1-1; no clear D. The CDR3 consists of 13 residues. Looked up from germline, CDR1 is SGHRS and CDR2 is YFSETQ. Between the trimmed V and J ends, which lost 2 bases and 1 base, there was a span of 6 bases.

CDR3 loop: CASSADSGLGPPNEQFF. In DNA form, the CDR3 reads TGCGCCAGCAGCGCAGACTCGGGACTAGGCCCCCCCAATGAGCAGTTCTTC. The rearrangement uses TRBV5-1 and TRBJ2-1; the match to TRBD2 covers 8 bases. V shed 4 bases, J shed 6 bases, and the junction held 15 bases outside the gene matches. The CDR3 totals 17 residues. Per the germline V gene, CDR1 is SGHRS and CDR2 is YFSETQ.

The chain recombines TRBV9 with TRBJ1-5; D is unclear. V lost 3 bases and J 6 bases, leaving 10 bases between the germline ends. This CDR3 contains 13 residues. Germline CDR1 SGDLS, CDR2 YYNGEE. CDR3 sequence: CASSAATGQPQHF. The CDR3 DNA follows: TGTGCCAGCAGCGCCGCGACGGGTCAGCCCCAGCATTTT.

The chain uses TRBV27 and TRBJ1-1, with D unclear. Germline loops: CDR1 MNHEY, CDR2 SMNVEV (reference sequence). V was pared by 2 bases and J by 2 bases, with 9 bases between. The CDR3 is 14 residues long. This chain's CDR3 is CASSLRQINTEAFF. CDR3 coding DNA: TGTGCCAGCAGTTTAAGGCAAATTAACACTGAAGCTTTCTTT.

This chain's CDR3 is CASSDLTSGAYNEQFF. The CDR3 coding sequence is TGTGCCAGCAGTGACCTGACTAGCGGGGCGTACAATGAGCAGTTCTTC. The genes are TRBV2 and TRBJ2-1, with 11 bases lining up with TRBD2. The V segment lost 3 bases and the J segment 4 bases; nucleotides outside the gene matches: 5. The germline V gene has CDR1 SNHLY and CDR2 FYNNEI. This CDR3 comprises 16 residues.

The rearrangement joins TRBV19 to TRBJ1-1; D ambiguous. The germline V gene has CDR1 LNHDA and CDR2 SQIVND (reference sequence). This CDR3 is 16 amino acids long. V dropped 0 bases and J dropped 1 base, with 12 bases sitting between them. CDR3 nucleotide sequence: TGTGCCAGTAGTATAGATCTAACGACGGCGAACACTGAAGCTTTCTTT. This codes for CASSIDLTTANTEAFF. The whole variable domain, filled in from reference TRBV19 and TRBJ1-1, reads DGGITQSPKYLFRKEGQNVTLSCEQNLNHDAMYWYRQDPGQGLRLIYYSQIVNDFQKGDIAEGYSVSREKKESFPLTVTSAQKNPTAFYLCASSIDLTTANTEAFFGQGTRLTVV.

This clone was seen once. For the CDR3, the DNA is TGTGCCAGCAGCCCGGGACTAGCGGCAGATACGCAGTATTTT. Amino acids: CASSPGLAADTQYF. The chain carries TRBV7-8 and TRBJ2-3; 11 bases line up with TRBD2. The CDR3 consists of 14 residues. J gave up 4 bases and V 5 bases, and 2 bases lay outside the gene matches. Germline CDR1 reads SGHVS; CDR2 reads FQNEAQ.

The gene calls are TRBV4-1 and TRBJ1-1; 7 bases are a match to TRBD1. The CDR3 covers 14 residues. J gave up 0 bases and V 5 bases, and 3 bases lay outside the gene matches. CDR1 is MGHRA, CDR2 YSYEKL, per germline. CDR3 sequence reads: CASSIQGLNTEAFF. CDR3 sequence (DNA): TGCGCCAGCAGCATACAGGGGTTGAACACTGAAGCTTTCTTT.

This chain links TRBV6-5 with TRBJ2-3; weak D call: TRBD2 (6 bases). Trimming removed 5 bases from V and 0 bases from J, with 12 bases in between. Germline CDR1 MNHEY, CDR2 SVGAGI. This CDR3 is 15 amino acids long. This CDR3 is CASSNLRGSTDTQYF. CDR3 bases: TGTGCCAGCAGTAACCTCCGGGGGAGCACAGATACGCAGTATTTT.

The chain combines TRBV5-1 with TRBJ1-6; a possible D gene is TRBD1 (5 bases). Trimming removed 1 base at V and 7 bases at J, with 15 bases between. Germline V gene sequence: CDR1 SGHRS, CDR2 YFSETQ. The CDR3 loop spans 16 amino acids. The CDR3 loop reads CASSLPGPIGNSPLHF. CDR3 nucleotides: TGCGCCAGCAGCTTGCCGGGACCTATCGGCAATTCACCCCTCCACTTT.

This clone came up once. J is TRBJ2-7 and V is TRBV4-1; D unresolved. This CDR3 is 12 amino acids long. Germline assignment: CDR1 MGHRA and CDR2 YSYEKL. Trimming shortened V by 4 bases and J by 3 bases, and 7 bases separated the two germline ends. The CDR3 protein is CASSLEGYEQYF. The DNA for the CDR3 is TGCGCCAGCAGCCTCGAAGGCTACGAGCAGTACTTC.

This chain links TRBV20-1 with TRBJ1-1; weak D call: TRBD1 (6 bases). The germline CDR1 and CDR2 sequences are DFQATT and SNEGSKA (reference sequence). This CDR3 comprises 11 residues. CDR3 DNA sequence: TGCATATACAGGGTCGGCACTGAAGCTTTCTTT. Translating gives CIYRVGTEAFF.

This chain joins TRBV5-1 and TRBJ2-7; weak D call: TRBD1 (6 bases). CDR1 and CDR2 from the germline V gene are SGHRS and YFSETQ. V lost 1 base, J lost 7 bases, and 12 bases lay in between. This CDR3 region has 13 residues. The CDR3: CASSLSAGEEQYF. CDR3 nucleotides: TGCGCCAGCAGCTTGTCGGCAGGGGAAGAGCAGTACTTC.

Here the CDR3 reads CASSLQEVSSYEQYF. The CDR3, as DNA: TGTGCCAGCAGCTTACAGGAGGTCAGCTCCTACGAGCAGTACTTC. V gene TRBV7-9 combines with J gene TRBJ2-7, with D perhaps matching TRBD2 (5 bases). Trimming took 2 bases from V and 0 from J, leaving 11 bases between them. Germline V gives CDR1 SEHNR, CDR2 FQNEAQ (reference sequence). CDR3 length: 15 residues.

This clone has just one count. This chain connects TRBV6-5 to TRBJ1-5; perhaps TRBD1 as D (5 bases). Germline CDR1 MNHEY, CDR2 SVGAGI. The CDR3 is 15 residues long. Trimming stripped 6 bases from V and 7 bases from J, with 19 bases between. CDR3 in DNA: TGTGCCAGCAGCCCGGGGGGGGGAGGAGAACAGCCCCAGCATTTT. Translating gives CASSPGGGGEQPQHF.

This rearrangement joins TRBV30 to TRBJ2-7, with D perhaps TRBD1 (6 bases). The CDR3 loop spans 15 amino acids. The germline V gene encodes CDR1 GTSNPN and CDR2 SVGIG (reference sequence). The ends were cut back, 7 bases at V and 0 bases at J, with 19 bases in the middle. The CDR3 region has the DNA TGTGCCTCATTAGATAGGACAGAGACCTCCTACGAGCAGTACTTC. It translates to CASLDRTETSYEQYF.